A selection of T cell receptor beta chains follows, all from one sample in a study of blood T cell repertoires in COVID-19. Using immunoSEQ multiplex PCR, the repertoire was profiled, and TCRdb retains in-frame clones only, with some absent. The data contain some 100,000 clones, 70% to 90% of them singletons. Sequenced input: PBMCs or T cells enriched from blood (not recorded which). The receptors were sampled from a woman aged 45-65 years who had recovered from COVID-19. The CDR3 runs from the conserved cysteine through the conserved F or W. Expanded clones are given a class, and other clones once, few, many or no size at all.

V	J	size	CDR3
TRBV4-2	TRBJ1-6	.	CASSQATGVGSPLHF
TRBV27	TRBJ2-5	.	CASSPSLSSQGAQYF
TRBV3-1/TRBV3-2	TRBJ2-7	.	CASSQWDRGNYEQYF
TRBV7-8	TRBJ1-4	few	CASSLATGTNEKLFF
TRBV27	TRBJ2-1	.	CASSYERSSYNEQFF
TRBV7-9	TRBJ2-5	.	CASSYGTGETQYF
TRBV5-6	TRBJ1-2	.	CASGEARSYGYTF
TRBV6-5	TRBJ2-1	.	CASSNYYNEQFF
TRBV3-1/TRBV3-2	TRBJ1-1	once	CASSQALGQGLGAFF
TRBV10-2	TRBJ1-2	.	CASSETGQDLGVYGYTF
TRBV5-4	TRBJ2-3	.	CASSSSGGLDTQYF
TRBV29-1	TRBJ2-3	.	CSVQGRLTDTQYF
TRBV5-8	TRBJ1-5	.	CASSFGPPGSNQPQHF
TRBV27	TRBJ2-5	.	CASSWSGEETQYF
TRBV28	TRBJ2-3	.	CASSRPGGQGTDTQYF
TRBV11-2	TRBJ2-7	.	CASSLGEGQYF
TRBV6-6	TRBJ1-6	.	CASSATQNSPLHF
TRBV25-1	TRBJ1-3	.	CATRGGFTGNTIYF
TRBV6-7	TRBJ1-5	.	CASSSRDQPQHF
TRBV10-1	TRBJ2-5	.	CASSESREGETQYF
TRBV5-1	TRBJ2-3	.	CASSLVLTDTQYF
TRBV12-5	TRBJ2-3	.	CASGVDATQYF
TRBV5-1	TRBJ2-1	.	CASSLGPTSGISNEQFF
TRBV5-1	TRBJ1-1	.	CASSGGQGMNTEAFF
TRBV3-1/TRBV3-2	TRBJ2-1	.	CASSQPLLAGILHEQFF
TRBV19	TRBJ2-7	.	CASSHDGQSYEQYF